This T cell receptor beta chain was obtained from a study of CD8+CD57+ T cells in acquired aplastic anemia. Overall study results and limits: Patients showed no significant difference from controls in CD8+ Simpson's diversity. Sharing between patients and controls was observed for around 27 CD8+ CDR3 sequences.

This clonotype turned up a few times. The target antigen is unknown. Genomic DNA, the template, was used for profiling of the TCR beta VDJ and CDR3. MiXCR, applied by TCRdb to the reads, yields one record per CDR3 protein. This repertoire shows a few hundred thousand distinct CDR3 sequences, approximately 32% found once; its top ten account for nearly 0.85%. In patients chosen for sequencing, flow cytometry had shown CD8+CD57+ cell expansion. The TCR sequence derives from a human donor with aplastic anemia. Sequenced input: sorted CD4+, CD8+, or CD8+CD57+ T cells (not recorded which) from PBMCs.

The CDR3 DNA is TGTGCCACCAGTGATGGCCGGGGCACTGAAGCTTTCTTT. Translated, it gives CATSDGRGTEAFF. The rearrangement joins TRBV24-1 to TRBJ1-1; D unresolved. Germline V lookup: CDR1 KGHDR, CDR2 SFDVKD. This CDR3 is 13 amino acids long. V lost 3 bases, J lost 4 bases, and 8 bases lay in between.